This T cell receptor beta chain was recovered during a study of T cell responses to AZD1222 COVID-19 vaccine. This CDR3 is 14 amino acids long. V lost 4 bases to trimming and J lost 2 bases, with 11 bases between them. Germline V gene lookup returns CDR1 MGHRA and CDR2 YSYEKL. Repertoires were generated with immunoSEQ multiplex PCR, while TCRdb's copy carries only in-frame clones and drops some. Counted here are 100,000 to 130,000 clones, around 90% occurring once; the ten biggest clones make up 5% to 7.5%. This clone was observed a single time. The antigen is not known. Study findings and constraints: Spike-wide coverage was observed for vaccine-associated CD4 TCRs, with dominant responses at 160-218 and 743-854. It was only a handful of AZD1222 recipients who were seropositive at baseline.

Researchers grouped second doses given at about 4 or about 12 weeks into one pool. This specimen consisted of peripheral blood, obtained 28 days after the second AZD1222 dose. This chain links TRBV4-1 with TRBJ1-2; D may be TRBD1 (5 bases). The TCR sequence derives from an adult who received the AZD1222 COVID-19 vaccine. CDR3 sequence: CASSLTGANYGYTF. The CDR3, as DNA: TGCGCCAGCAGCCTTACAGGCGCAAACTATGGCTACACCTTC.